This T cell receptor (beta chain) derives from a study of blood T cell repertoires in COVID-19. As handled by the study authors: The authors estimated nucleated cell counts from reference gene primer amplification. Here immunoSEQ multiplex PCR was the method, and the copy in TCRdb shows in-frame clones only, minus some. The V and J calls and clone size were taken over from that table, and D and trimming were inferred from the DNA. The table has roughly 50,000 clones, around nine tenths seen once; the top ten hold around 8.3%. Germline lookup yields CDR1 SEHNR and CDR2 FQNEAQ (reference sequence). This CDR3 spans 15 amino acids. With 4 bases clipped from V and 3 bases from J, the junction kept 4 bases outside the gene matches.

The sequence was collected from a woman aged 40 to 50 with active COVID-19. Sequencing was done on a sample of peripheral blood. This chain joins TRBV7-9 and TRBJ1-1; TRBD1 matches at 11 bases. CDR3 DNA: TGTGCCAGCAGCTCCAGGGACAGGGGGGACACTGAAGCTTTCTTT. It encodes CASSSRDRGDTEAFF.